These 14 T cell receptor beta chains were sequenced from one sample in a study of brain metastases from non-small cell lung cancer. The method was immunoSEQ multiplex PCR; TCRdb's version includes in-frame clones alone and lacks a portion of them. The profile shows some 3,400 clones, nearly 97% of them singletons. The sample comprised tumor-adjacent normal tissue. Receptors originate from a donor aged 40 or over with non-small cell lung cancer.

The rearrangement joins TRBV7-3 to TRBJ2-2; D call uncertain. The CDR3 consists of 16 residues. The germline gives CDR1 SGHTA, CDR2 FQGTGA. V was pared by 0 bases and J by 1 base, with 9 bases between. The CDR3 DNA is TGTGCCAGCAGCTTAACCGTGCTACAGAACACCGGGGAGCTGTTTTTT. It yields the protein CASSLTVLQNTGELFF.

This chain connects TRBV5-5 to TRBJ2-5, with D possibly TRBD2 on 6 matching bases. The CDR3 has 14 residues. Germline CDR1 and CDR2: SGHKS and YYEKEE (reference sequence). V was cut by 4 bases and J by 5 bases, with 15 bases left in between. For the CDR3, the DNA is TGTGCCAGCAGCCAGCCGGGAGTGGGGGAGACCCAGTACTTC. This sequence encodes CASSQPGVGETQYF. Full variable domain (missing parts from reference TRBV5-5 and TRBJ2-5): DAGVTQSPTHLIKTRGQQVTLRCSPISGHKSVSWYQQVLGQGPQFIFQYYEKEERGRGNFPDRFSARQFPNYSSELNVNALLLGDSALYLCASSQPGVGETQYFGPGTRLLVL.

Comments on this clone: Germline is not matched at one junction end, which may reflect a read error. The chain combines TRBV9 with TRBJ1-2; 11 bases fit TRBD1. From germline, CDR1 is SGDLS and CDR2 YYNGEE. CDR3 size: 16 residues. The CDR3, as DNA: TGTGCCAGCAGCGTAGCGCCGGGACAGGGGGGCTATGGTTACACCTTC. This gives the protein CASSVAPGQGGYGYTF.

J is TRBJ2-1 and V is TRBV18, with TRBD2 matching 7 bases. Germline assignment: CDR1 KGHSH and CDR2 LQKENI. The CDR3 spans 16 residues. Germline trimming cut 5 bases from V and 2 bases from J; bases unmatched to any gene: 9. The chain's CDR3 is CASSTLGLAAYNEQFF. The CDR3 coding sequence is TGTGCCAGCTCAACGCTCGGGCTAGCGGCCTACAATGAGCAGTTCTTC.

The rearrangement uses TRBV15 and TRBJ1-5; TRBD1 matches 7 bases. The CDR3 length is 15 residues. CDR1 LNHNV and CDR2 YYDKDF come from the germline V gene (reference sequence). V lost 4 bases, J lost 7 bases, and 10 bases stayed unmatched. The DNA for the CDR3 is TGTGCCACCAGCAAGGGGAGAGGGGGCGGGCAGCCCCAGCATTTT. It translates to CATSKGRGGGQPQHF.

Regarding this clone: The junction departs from germline at one end; a sequencing error may be responsible. Other nucleotide sequences in the sample specify the same CDR3. The chain is built from TRBV27 and TRBJ1-1; tentatively, D is TRBD1 (5 bases). Germline-derived CDR1 and CDR2 are MNHEY and SMNVEV (reference sequence). This CDR3 has 13 amino acids. The CDR3 spells CASSWGEGSEAFF. The CDR3 nucleotides read TGTGCTAGCAGTTGGGGGGAGGGGTCTGAAGCTTTCTTT.

The V call is TRBV10-1, the J call TRBJ2-3; 7 positions agree with TRBD2. The germline V gene has CDR1 WNHNN and CDR2 SYGVQD (reference sequence). Trimming removed 6 bases from V and 8 bases from J; junction bases left unmatched: 8. This CDR3 has 13 residues. The CDR3 bases are TGCGCCAGCAGAGCGGGAAGCGGCGGTACGCAGTATTTT. Residues: CASRAGSGGTQYF.

The CDR3 region is CASSLRQGTDTQYF. The CDR3 DNA reads TGCGCCAGCAGCCTTAGACAGGGAACGGATACGCAGTATTTT. The chain has TRBV4-1 and TRBJ2-3; the match to TRBD1 covers 7 bases. Germline V gene lookup returns CDR1 MGHRA and CDR2 YSYEKL. The CDR3 totals 14 residues. V was clipped by 4 bases and J by 6 bases; unmatched bases: 7.

The chain joins TRBV30 to TRBJ1-4, with unresolved D. The V end was cut by 0 bases, the J end by 10 bases, with 9 bases between. Germline values: CDR1 GTSNPN, CDR2 SVGIG (reference sequence). This CDR3 spans 12 amino acids. The DNA of the CDR3 is TGTGCCTGGAGTGTATTATCTGGAAAACTGTTTTTT. Translation gives CAWSVLSGKLFF.

The chain links TRBV30 to TRBJ2-3, with D tentatively TRBD2 (6 bases). Per the germline V gene, CDR1 is GTSNPN and CDR2 is SVGIG (reference sequence). V shed 2 bases and J shed 1 base, with 13 bases lying between them. This CDR3 has 15 amino acids. CDR3 DNA: TGTGCCTGGAGTACGGGTAGCGGCCGCACAGATACGCAGTATTTT. The encoded protein is CAWSTGSGRTDTQYF.

The chain joins TRBV27 to TRBJ2-3; D gene ambiguous. Germline assignment: CDR1 MNHEY and CDR2 SMNVEV (reference sequence). The CDR3 extends over 12 amino acids. V lost 5 bases to trimming and J lost 5 bases, with 8 bases between them. CDR3 region: CASSPPRDTQYF. CDR3 sequence (DNA): TGTGCCAGCAGTCCGCCGAGAGATACGCAGTATTTT.

This rearrangement joins TRBV7-2 to TRBJ2-7; the D is unclear. The CDR3 length is 13 residues. V was pared by 4 bases and J by 0 bases, with 7 bases between. Per germline, CDR1 SGHTA and CDR2 FQGNSA. CDR3 nucleotides: TGTGCCAGCAGCTCCCGGGCCTCCTACGAGCAGTACTTC. Translating it yields CASSSRASYEQYF.

The V and J genes are TRBV6-5 and TRBJ1-2; TRBD1 agrees at 9 bases. The trim removed 8 bases at V and 4 bases at J, leaving 5 bases unmatched. This CDR3 comprises 13 residues. From germline, CDR1 is MNHEY and CDR2 SVGAGI. CDR3 sequence: CASGDRAGYGYTF. The CDR3 region has the DNA TGTGCCAGCGGGGACAGGGCTGGCTATGGCTACACCTTC.

CDR3 DNA sequence: TGTGCCAGCAGCCCTAGGGACAGGGGGGGCTACACCTTC. Protein sequence: CASSPRDRGGYTF. The chain employs TRBV7-2 and TRBJ1-2; 11 bases are shared with TRBD1. Germline V CDR1 and CDR2: SGHTA, FQGNSA. V was pared by 5 bases and J by 8 bases, with 4 bases of the junction left unmatched. This CDR3 comprises 13 residues.